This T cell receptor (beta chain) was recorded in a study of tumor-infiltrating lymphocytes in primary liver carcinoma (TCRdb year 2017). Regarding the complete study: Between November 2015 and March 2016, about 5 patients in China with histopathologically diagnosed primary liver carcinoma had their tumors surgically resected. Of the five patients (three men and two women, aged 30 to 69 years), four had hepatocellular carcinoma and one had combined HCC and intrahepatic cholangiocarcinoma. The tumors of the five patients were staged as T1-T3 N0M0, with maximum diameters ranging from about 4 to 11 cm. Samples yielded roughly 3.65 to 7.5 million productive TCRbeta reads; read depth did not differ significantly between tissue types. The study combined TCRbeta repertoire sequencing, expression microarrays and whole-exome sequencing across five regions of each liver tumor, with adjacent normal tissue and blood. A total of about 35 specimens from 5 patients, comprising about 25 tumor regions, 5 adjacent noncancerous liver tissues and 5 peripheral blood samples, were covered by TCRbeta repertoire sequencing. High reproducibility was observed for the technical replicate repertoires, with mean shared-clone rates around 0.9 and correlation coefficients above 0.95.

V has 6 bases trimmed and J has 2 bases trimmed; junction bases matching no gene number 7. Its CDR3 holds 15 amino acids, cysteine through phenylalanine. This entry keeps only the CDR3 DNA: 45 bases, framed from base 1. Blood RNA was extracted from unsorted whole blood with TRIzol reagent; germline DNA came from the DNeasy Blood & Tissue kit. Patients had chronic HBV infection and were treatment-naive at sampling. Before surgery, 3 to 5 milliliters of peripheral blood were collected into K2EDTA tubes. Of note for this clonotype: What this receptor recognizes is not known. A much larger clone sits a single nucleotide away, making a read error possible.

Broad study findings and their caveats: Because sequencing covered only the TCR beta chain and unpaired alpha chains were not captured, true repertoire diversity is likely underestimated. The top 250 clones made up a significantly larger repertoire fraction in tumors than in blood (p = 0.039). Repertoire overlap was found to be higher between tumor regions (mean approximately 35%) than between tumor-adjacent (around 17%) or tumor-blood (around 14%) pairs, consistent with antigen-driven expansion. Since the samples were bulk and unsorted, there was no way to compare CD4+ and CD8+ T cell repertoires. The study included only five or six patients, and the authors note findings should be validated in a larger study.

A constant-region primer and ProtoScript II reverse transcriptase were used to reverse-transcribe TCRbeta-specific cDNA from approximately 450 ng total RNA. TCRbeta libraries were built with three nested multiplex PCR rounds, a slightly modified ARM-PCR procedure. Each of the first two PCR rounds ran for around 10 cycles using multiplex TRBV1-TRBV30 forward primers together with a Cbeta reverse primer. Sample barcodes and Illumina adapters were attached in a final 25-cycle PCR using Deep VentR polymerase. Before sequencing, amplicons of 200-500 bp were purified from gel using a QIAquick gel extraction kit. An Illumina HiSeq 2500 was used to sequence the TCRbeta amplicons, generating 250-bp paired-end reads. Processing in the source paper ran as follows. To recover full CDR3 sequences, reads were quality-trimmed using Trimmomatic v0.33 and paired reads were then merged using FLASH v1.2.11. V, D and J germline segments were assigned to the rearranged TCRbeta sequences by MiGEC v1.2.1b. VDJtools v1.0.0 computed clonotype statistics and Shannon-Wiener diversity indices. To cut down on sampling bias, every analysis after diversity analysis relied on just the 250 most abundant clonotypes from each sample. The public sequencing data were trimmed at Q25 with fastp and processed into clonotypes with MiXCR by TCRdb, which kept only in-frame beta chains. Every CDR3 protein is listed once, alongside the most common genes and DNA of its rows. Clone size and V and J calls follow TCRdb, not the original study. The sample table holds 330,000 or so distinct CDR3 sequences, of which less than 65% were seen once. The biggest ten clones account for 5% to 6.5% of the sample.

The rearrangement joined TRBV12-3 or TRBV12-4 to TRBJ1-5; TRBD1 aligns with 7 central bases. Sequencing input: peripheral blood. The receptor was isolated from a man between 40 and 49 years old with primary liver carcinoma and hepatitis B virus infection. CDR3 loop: CASRKIGGGNQPQHF. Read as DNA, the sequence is TGTGCCAGCAGGAAAATAGGGGGCGGCAATCAGCCCCAGCATTTT.